This entry lists 10 T cell receptor beta chains sequenced from one sample in a study of human T cells and chemical hapten exposure. Time point defined: healthy volunteer bleed at 2 weeks. Whole blood that had not been fractionated was the source of extracted total RNA. MiXCR, run by TCRdb on the RACE reads, gives a single entry per CDR3 protein. This sample carries 85,000 to 95,000 distinct CDR3 sequences, 8.5% to 9% of them seen once, and the ten largest clones take roughly 3.1%. Sample: whole blood. The receptors derive from a female donor in good health. Some clones in this sample may be carry-over from other donors' samples.

This clonotype was detected a few times. The rearrangement joins TRBV6-5 to TRBJ1-2; D not resolved. Germline assignment: CDR1 MNHEY and CDR2 SVGAGI. V lost 1 base and J 6 bases, leaving 15 bases between the germline ends. The CDR3 length is 15 residues. The CDR3 nucleotides are TGTGCCAGCAGTTACTTCGAGGGAAAGGGTGATGGCTACACCTTC. Translated, it gives CASSYFEGKGDGYTF.

This clonotype was seen at least ten times. The V gene is TRBV12-3 or TRBV12-4, the J gene TRBJ1-2; D remains ambiguous. V was clipped by 3 bases and J by 8 bases, with 16 bases between them. The CDR3 consists of 14 residues. The CDR3: CASSFDPLQRGYTF. CDR3 nucleotides: TGTGCCAGCAGTTTTGATCCGCTTCAACGGGGCTACACCTTC.

This clonotype was seen ten or more times. V usage is TRBV29-1 and J usage is TRBJ1-2; weak D call: TRBD1 (5 bases). V was pared by 4 bases and J by 2 bases, with 14 bases between. This CDR3 spans 14 amino acids. The germline V gene encodes CDR1 SQVTM and CDR2 ANQGSEA. Here the CDR3 reads CSVAGDYLNYGYTF. Here the CDR3 DNA reads TGCAGCGTTGCGGGGGATTATTTAAACTATGGCTACACCTTC. Looking up the rest from reference TRBV29-1 and TRBJ1-2 gives the full variable domain: SAVISQKPSRDICQRGTSLTIQCQVDSQVTMMFWYRQQPGQSLTLIATANQGSEATYESGFVIDKFPISRPNLTFSTLTVSNMSPEDSSIYLCSVAGDYLNYGYTFGSGTRLTVV.

In its sample, this clonotype was seen many times. The chain links TRBV20-1 to TRBJ1-1; 8 bases align to TRBD1. The CDR3 totals 13 residues. Germline-derived CDR1 and CDR2 are DFQATT and SNEGSKA (reference sequence). The trim removed 3 bases at V and 8 bases at J, leaving 8 bases unmatched. Here the CDR3 reads CSARLGQGMEAFF. The CDR3 DNA reads as TGCAGTGCTAGGCTAGGACAGGGAATGGAAGCTTTCTTT.

This clonotype was recorded a few times. The chain recombines TRBV4-3 with TRBJ1-4, with D tentatively TRBD1 (6 bases). V lost 1 base, J lost 3 bases, and 9 bases lay in between. CDR3 length equals 15 residues. The germline gives CDR1 LGHNA, CDR2 YSLEER. As DNA, the CDR3 is TGCGCCAGCAGCCAAGTACAGGGAGCTAATGAAAAACTGTTTTTT. Its translation: CASSQVQGANEKLFF.

V and J are TRBV29-1 and TRBJ2-1, with 15 bases identical to TRBD2. The J segment lost 2 bases and the V segment lost 7 bases, leaving 9 bases of the junction unmatched. The CDR3 consists of 17 residues. The V gene's germline CDR1 is SQVTM and CDR2 ANQGSEA. CDR3 bases: TGCAGCGCCTTGGGACTAGCGGGAGGCCCAGCCTACAATGAGCAGTTCTTC. This gives the protein CSALGLAGGPAYNEQFF.

This clonotype was found a few times. V gene TRBV7-3 combines with J gene TRBJ2-6; D uncertain. CDR3 length: 15 residues. Trimming cost V 5 bases and J 4 bases, with 12 bases left between them. CDR1 SGHTA and CDR2 FQGTGA come from the germline V gene. CDR3 region: CASSPHATGANVLTF. DNA for the CDR3: TGTGCCAGCAGCCCCCATGCGACAGGGGCCAACGTCCTGACTTTC.

The rearrangement uses TRBV2 and TRBJ1-5; D ambiguous. Germline lookup yields CDR1 SNHLY and CDR2 FYNNEI. The CDR3 runs to 15 residues. Between the trimmed V and J ends, which lost 7 bases and 6 bases, there was a span of 19 bases. In DNA, the CDR3 is TGTGCCAGCAAATTCAGTGGGGTTTATGGTCAGCCCCAGCATTTT. As protein: CASKFSGVYGQPQHF.

This sequence joins TRBV2 and TRBJ1-2; D is ambiguous. The V end was cut by 6 bases, the J end by 8 bases, with 19 bases between. The germline gives CDR1 SNHLY, CDR2 FYNNEI. CDR3 length equals 14 residues. The CDR3 bases are TGTGCCAGCAGCCAGACCCTTTCATCTTACGGCTACACCTTC. Its translation: CASSQTLSSYGYTF.

This clonotype has only a few counts. The rearrangement joins TRBV7-9 to TRBJ2-5; D is ambiguous. The CDR3 has 14 amino acids. Trimming took off 1 base at V and 3 bases at J, with 9 bases between the two ends. Looked up from germline, CDR1 is SEHNR and CDR2 is FQNEAQ (reference sequence). The DNA for the CDR3 is TGTGCCAGCAGCTTAGTGGCAGAAGAAGAGACCCAGTACTTC. It yields the protein CASSLVAEEETQYF.